The clone carrying this TCR beta chain appeared a few times. Original data processing: Counts of nucleated cells, estimated from reference gene primer amplification, were obtained. Only in-frame clones appear in the TCRdb table, and some are missing; sequencing was by immunoSEQ multiplex PCR. V and J calls and clone size are given by that table; D and trimming were obtained from the DNA. Among just under 45,000 clones listed, about 85% were seen once. This entry belongs to a study of blood T cell repertoires in COVID-19. Germline trimming cut 0 bases from V and 6 bases from J; bases unmatched to any gene: 7. The CDR3 has 16 amino acids. CDR1 and CDR2 (germline): MNHEY, SVGEGT.

Sequencing was performed on peripheral blood. The receptor's source is a woman older than 75 in a cohort sampled during active or convalescent COVID-19. This sequence joins TRBV6-2 or TRBV6-3 and TRBJ2-1, with 8 bases fitting TRBD1. CDR3 sequence (DNA): TGTGCCAGCAGTTACTCTCGGGGCAGGGGGCTCAATGAGCAGTTCTTC. Its translation: CASSYSRGRGLNEQFF.